This TCR beta chain was profiled in a study of blood T cells in healthy people across ages. This clonotype appeared once. It was with a sample-barcoded 5' primer and a J-beta primer mix that a second PCR of about 6 to 12 cycles was run. One entry per CDR3 protein, called by TCRdb with MiXCR from the 5' RACE reads. This table has some 1.5 million distinct CDR3 sequences, 35% to 45% appearing once. The receptor's source is a woman under 30 in good health. Sequencing was performed on blood.

CDR3 in amino acids: CASMGEGDQPQHF. The DNA of the CDR3 is TGCGCCAGCATGGGCGAGGGGGATCAGCCCCAGCATTTT. The V call is TRBV10-2, the J call TRBJ1-5; a weak D match, TRBD1 (6 bases). The ends were cut back, 7 bases at V and 5 bases at J, with 12 bases in the middle. Looked up from germline, CDR1 is WSHSY and CDR2 is SAAADI. The CDR3 length is 13 residues.